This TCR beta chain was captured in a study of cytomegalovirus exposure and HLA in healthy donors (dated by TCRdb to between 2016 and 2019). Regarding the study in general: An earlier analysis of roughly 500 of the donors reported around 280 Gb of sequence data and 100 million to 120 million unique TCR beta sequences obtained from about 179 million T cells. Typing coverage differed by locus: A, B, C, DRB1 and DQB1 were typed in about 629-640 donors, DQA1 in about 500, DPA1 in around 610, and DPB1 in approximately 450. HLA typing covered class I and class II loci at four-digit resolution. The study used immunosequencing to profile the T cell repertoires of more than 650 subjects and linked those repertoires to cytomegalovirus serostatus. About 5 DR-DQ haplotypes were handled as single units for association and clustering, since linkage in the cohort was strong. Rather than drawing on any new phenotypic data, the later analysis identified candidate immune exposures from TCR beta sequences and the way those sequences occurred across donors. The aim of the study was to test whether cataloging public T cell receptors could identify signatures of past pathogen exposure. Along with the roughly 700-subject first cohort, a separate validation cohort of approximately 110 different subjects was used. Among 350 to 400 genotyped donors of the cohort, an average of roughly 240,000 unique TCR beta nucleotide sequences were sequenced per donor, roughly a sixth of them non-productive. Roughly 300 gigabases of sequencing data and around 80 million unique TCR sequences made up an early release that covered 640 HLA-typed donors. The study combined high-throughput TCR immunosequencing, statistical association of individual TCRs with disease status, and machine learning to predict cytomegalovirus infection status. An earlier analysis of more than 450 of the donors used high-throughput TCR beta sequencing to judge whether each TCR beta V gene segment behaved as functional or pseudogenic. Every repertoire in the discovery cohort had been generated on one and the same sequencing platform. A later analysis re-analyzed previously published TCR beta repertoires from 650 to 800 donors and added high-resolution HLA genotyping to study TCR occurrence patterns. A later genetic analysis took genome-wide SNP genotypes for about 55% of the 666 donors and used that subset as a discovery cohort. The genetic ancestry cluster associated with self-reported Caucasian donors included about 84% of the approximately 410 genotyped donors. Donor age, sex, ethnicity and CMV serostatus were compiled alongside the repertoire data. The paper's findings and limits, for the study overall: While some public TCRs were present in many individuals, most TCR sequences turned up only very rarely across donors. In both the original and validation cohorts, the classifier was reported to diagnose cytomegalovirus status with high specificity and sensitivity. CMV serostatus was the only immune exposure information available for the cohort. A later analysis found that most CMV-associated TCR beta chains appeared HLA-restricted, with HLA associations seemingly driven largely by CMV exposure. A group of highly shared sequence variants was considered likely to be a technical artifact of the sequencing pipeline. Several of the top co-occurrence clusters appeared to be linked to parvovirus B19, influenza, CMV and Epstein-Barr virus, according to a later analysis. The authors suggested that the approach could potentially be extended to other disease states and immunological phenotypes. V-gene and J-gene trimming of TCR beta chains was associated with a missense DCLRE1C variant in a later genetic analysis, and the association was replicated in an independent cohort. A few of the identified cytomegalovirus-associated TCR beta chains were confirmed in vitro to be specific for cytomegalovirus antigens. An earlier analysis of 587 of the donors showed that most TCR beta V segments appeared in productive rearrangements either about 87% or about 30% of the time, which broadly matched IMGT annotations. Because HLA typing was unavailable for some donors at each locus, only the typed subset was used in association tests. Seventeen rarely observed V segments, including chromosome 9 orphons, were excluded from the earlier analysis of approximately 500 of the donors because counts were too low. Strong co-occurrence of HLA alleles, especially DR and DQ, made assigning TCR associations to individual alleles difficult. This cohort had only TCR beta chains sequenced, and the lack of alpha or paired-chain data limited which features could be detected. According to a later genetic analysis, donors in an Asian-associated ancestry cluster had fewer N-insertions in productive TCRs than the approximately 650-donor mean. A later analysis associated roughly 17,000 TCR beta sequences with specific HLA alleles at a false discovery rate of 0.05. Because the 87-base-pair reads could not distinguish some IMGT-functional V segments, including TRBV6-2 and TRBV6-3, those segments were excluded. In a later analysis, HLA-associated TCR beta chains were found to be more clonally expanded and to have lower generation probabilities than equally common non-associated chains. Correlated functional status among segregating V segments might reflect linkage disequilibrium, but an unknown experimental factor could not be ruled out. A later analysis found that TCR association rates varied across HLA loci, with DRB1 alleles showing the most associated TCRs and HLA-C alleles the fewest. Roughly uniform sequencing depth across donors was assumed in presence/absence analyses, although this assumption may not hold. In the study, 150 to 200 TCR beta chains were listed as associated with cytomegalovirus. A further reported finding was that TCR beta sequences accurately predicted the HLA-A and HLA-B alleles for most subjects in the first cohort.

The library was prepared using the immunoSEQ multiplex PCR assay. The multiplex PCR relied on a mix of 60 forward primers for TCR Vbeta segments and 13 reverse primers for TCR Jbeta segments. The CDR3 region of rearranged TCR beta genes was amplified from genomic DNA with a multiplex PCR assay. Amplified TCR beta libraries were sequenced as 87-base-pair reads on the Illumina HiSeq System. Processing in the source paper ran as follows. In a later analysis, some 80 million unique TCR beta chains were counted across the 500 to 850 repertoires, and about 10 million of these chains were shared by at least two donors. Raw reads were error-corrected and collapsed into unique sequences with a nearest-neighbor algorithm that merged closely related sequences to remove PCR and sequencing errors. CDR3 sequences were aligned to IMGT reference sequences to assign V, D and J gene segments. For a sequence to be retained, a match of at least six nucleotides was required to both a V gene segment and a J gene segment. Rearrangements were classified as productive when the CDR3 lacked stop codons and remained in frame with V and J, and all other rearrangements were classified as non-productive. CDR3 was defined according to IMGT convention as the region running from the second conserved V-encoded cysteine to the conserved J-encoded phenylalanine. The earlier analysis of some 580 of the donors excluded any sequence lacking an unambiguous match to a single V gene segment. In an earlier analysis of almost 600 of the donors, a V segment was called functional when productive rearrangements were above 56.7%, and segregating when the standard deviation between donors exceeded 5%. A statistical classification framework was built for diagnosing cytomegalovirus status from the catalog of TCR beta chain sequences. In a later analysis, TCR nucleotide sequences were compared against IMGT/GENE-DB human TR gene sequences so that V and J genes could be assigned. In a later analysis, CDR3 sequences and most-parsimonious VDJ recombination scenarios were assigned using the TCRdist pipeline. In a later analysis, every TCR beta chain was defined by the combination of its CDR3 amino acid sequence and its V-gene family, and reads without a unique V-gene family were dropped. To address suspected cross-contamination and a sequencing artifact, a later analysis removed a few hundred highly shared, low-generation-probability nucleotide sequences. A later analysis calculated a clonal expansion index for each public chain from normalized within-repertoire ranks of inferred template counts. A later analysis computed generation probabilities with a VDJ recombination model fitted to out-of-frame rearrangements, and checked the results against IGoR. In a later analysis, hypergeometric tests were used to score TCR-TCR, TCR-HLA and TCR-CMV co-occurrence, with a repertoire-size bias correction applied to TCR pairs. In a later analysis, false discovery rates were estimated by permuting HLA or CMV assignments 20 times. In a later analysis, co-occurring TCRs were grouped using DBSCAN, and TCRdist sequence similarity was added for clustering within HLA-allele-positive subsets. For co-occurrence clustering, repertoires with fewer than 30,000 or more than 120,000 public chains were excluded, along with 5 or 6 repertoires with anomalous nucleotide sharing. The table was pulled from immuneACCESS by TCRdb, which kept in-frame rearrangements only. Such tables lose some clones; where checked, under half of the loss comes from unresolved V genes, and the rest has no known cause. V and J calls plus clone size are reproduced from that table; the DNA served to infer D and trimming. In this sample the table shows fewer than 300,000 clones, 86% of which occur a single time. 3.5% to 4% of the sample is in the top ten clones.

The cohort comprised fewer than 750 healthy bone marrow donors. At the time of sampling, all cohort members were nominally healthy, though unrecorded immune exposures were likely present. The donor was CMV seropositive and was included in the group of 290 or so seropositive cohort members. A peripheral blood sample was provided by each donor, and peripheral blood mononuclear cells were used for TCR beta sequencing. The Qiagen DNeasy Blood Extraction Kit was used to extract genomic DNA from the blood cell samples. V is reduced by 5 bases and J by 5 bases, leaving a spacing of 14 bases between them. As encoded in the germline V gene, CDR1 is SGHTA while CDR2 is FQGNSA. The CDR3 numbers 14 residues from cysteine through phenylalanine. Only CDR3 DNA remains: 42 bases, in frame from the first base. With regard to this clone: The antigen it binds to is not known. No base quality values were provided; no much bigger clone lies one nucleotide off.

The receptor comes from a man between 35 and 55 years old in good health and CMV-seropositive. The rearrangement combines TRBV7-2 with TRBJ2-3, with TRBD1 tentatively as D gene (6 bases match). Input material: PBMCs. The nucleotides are TGTGCCAGCAGCCGGCCAACACAGGGAGATACGCAGTATTTT. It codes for CASSRPTQGDTQYF. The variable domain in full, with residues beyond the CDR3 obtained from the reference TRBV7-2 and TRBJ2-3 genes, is GAGVSQSPSNKVTEKGKDVELRCDPISGHTALYWYRQSLGQGLEFLIYFQGNSAPDKSGLPSDRFSAERTGGSVSTLTIQRTQQEDSAVYLCASSRPTQGDTQYFGPGTRLTVL.